A single sample gave rise to the 25 T cell receptor beta chains below, sequenced in a study of OX40 agonist ivuxolimab in advanced cancers. Profiling relied on immunoSEQ multiplex PCR, and the TCRdb table lists in-frame clones only, not all of them. This repertoire shows 55,000 to 65,000 clones, 80% to 90% found once; its top ten account for approximately 1.8%. Sequences were derived from CD4+ or CD8+ T cells sorted from blood, sampled in a trial of the OX40 agonist ivuxolimab. Receptor source: an adult with an advanced solid tumor such as melanoma, head and neck, liver or kidney cancer.

The sample holds one count of this clone. The chain links TRBV7-9 to TRBJ1-1; D is possibly TRBD1 (5 bases). Trimming stripped 7 bases from V and 5 bases from J, with 11 bases between. The germline V gene encodes CDR1 SEHNR and CDR2 FQNEAQ (reference sequence). The CDR3 loop spans 12 amino acids. CDR3 amino acids: CASTRGDTEAFF. The CDR3 DNA reads as TGTGCCAGCACCCGGGGGGATACTGAAGCTTTCTTT.

This chain uses TRBV27 with TRBJ1-2; D not certain. This CDR3 region has 13 residues. Germline lookup yields CDR1 MNHEY and CDR2 SMNVEV (reference sequence). V was trimmed by 2 bases and J by 6 bases, leaving 10 bases between them. CDR3 sequence (DNA): TGTGCCAGCAGTTTACGGTCGGAACATGGCTACACCTTC. Its protein product is CASSLRSEHGYTF.

The table lists this clone with a count of one. V and J are TRBV28 and TRBJ1-1, with TRBD1 identical over 9 bases. The CDR3 totals 15 residues. The germline V gene has CDR1 MDHEN and CDR2 SYDVKM. Trimming cost V 5 bases and J 1 base; bases outside gene matches: 5. The CDR3 DNA is TGTGCCAGCAGTCAAGGGGGACAGGGGAACACTGAAGCTTTCTTT. It is translated as CASSQGGQGNTEAFF.

This chain joins TRBV6-5 and TRBJ2-7; D is possibly TRBD2 (5 bases). Germline V gene lookup returns CDR1 MNHEY and CDR2 SVGAGI. V lost 7 bases and J 0 bases, leaving 13 bases between the germline ends. This CDR3 comprises 14 residues. CDR3 DNA: TGTGCCAGCACCACCGGGGTGAGCTCCTACGAGCAGTACTTC. It encodes CASTTGVSSYEQYF.

The chain carries TRBV14 and TRBJ2-7; the match to TRBD2 covers 8 bases. J gave up 5 bases and V 1 base, and 7 bases lay outside the gene matches. The germline V gene has CDR1 SGHDN and CDR2 FVKESK. The CDR3 is 15 residues long. The CDR3 sequence: CASSQVGGLADEQYF. The CDR3 DNA is TGTGCCAGCAGCCAAGTGGGAGGACTAGCAGACGAGCAGTACTTC.

This chain connects TRBV5-6 to TRBJ2-3; weak D call: TRBD2 (5 bases). The CDR3 has 15 amino acids. Per germline, CDR1 SGHDT and CDR2 YYEEEE. Trimming left V 4 bases short and J 6 bases short, with 18 bases between. The CDR3 coding sequence is TGTGCCAGCAGCCCAGGACTTACCTTTCCCGATACGCAGTATTTT. Its protein is CASSPGLTFPDTQYF. Looking up the rest from reference TRBV5-6 and TRBJ2-3 gives the full variable domain: DAGVTQSPTHLIKTRGQQVTLRCSPKSGHDTVSWYQQALGQGPQFIFQYYEEEERQRGNFPDRFSGHQFPNYSSELNVNALLLGDSALYLCASSPGLTFPDTQYFGPGTRLTVL.

The rearrangement uses TRBV7-9 and TRBJ2-7; 8 nucleotides line up with TRBD1. The CDR3 has 14 residues. Looked up from germline, CDR1 is SEHNR and CDR2 is FQNEAQ (reference sequence). V shed 4 bases and J 6 bases; nucleotides not matched to a gene: 8. CDR3 region: CASSSTDRDFEQYF. CDR3 DNA: TGTGCCAGCAGCTCCACGGACAGGGATTTCGAGCAGTACTTC.

Notes on this clone: The CDR3 does not end in the conserved phenylalanine or tryptophan, so this is likely a read error. The rearrangement joins TRBV6-1 to TRBJ2-7; D could derive from TRBD1 or TRBD2 (5 bases each). This CDR3 has 12 amino acids. Germline V CDR1 and CDR2: MNHNS, SASEGT. Trimming stripped 7 bases from V and 6 bases from J, with 13 bases between. The CDR3 nucleotides are TGTGCCAGCAACGCCAGGGACGGCGAGCAGTACTCC. Translating it yields CASNARDGEQYS.

The chain couples TRBV10-3 to TRBJ2-1; the D is unclear. Trimming took 1 base from V and 10 from J, leaving 5 bases between them. The CDR3 covers 11 residues. Looked up from germline, CDR1 is ENHRY and CDR2 is SYGVKD. The CDR3 region is CAISELREQFF. The CDR3 nucleotides read TGTGCCATCAGTGAGTTGCGGGAGCAGTTCTTC.

This clone has just one count. The J gene is TRBJ2-5, the V gene TRBV15, with D unresolved. V lost 0 bases and J lost 2, with 10 bases in between. The CDR3 runs 15 residues. Germline CDR1 LNHNV, CDR2 YYDKDF (reference sequence). The CDR3 spells CATSRDKAGQETQYF. CDR3 sequence (DNA): TGTGCCACCAGCAGAGATAAAGCCGGGCAAGAGACCCAGTACTTC.

The chain links TRBV5-5 to TRBJ1-5; TRBD1 agrees at 9 bases. This CDR3 has 15 residues. With 6 bases clipped from V and 5 bases from J, the junction kept 9 bases outside the gene matches. The germline V gene has CDR1 SGHKS and CDR2 YYEKEE (reference sequence). In nucleotides, the CDR3 is TGTGCCAGCAAAAAAGGGACAGGGTGGGATCAGCCCCAGCATTTT. Translation: CASKKGTGWDQPQHF. The entire variable domain, with the rest obtained from reference TRBV5-5 and TRBJ1-5, is as follows: DAGVTQSPTHLIKTRGQQVTLRCSPISGHKSVSWYQQVLGQGPQFIFQYYEKEERGRGNFPDRFSARQFPNYSSELNVNALLLGDSALYLCASKKGTGWDQPQHFGDGTRLSIL.

The chain has TRBV5-1 and TRBJ1-6; 7 positions agree with TRBD1. CDR3 length: 14 residues. Losses at the gene ends were 3 bases for V and 8 bases for J; bases not matched to a gene: 5. Germline CDR1 and CDR2: SGHRS and YFSETQ. CDR3 protein: CASSSGTDYSPLHF. The CDR3 nucleotides read TGCGCCAGCAGCTCCGGGACAGACTATTCACCCCTCCACTTT.

The V call is TRBV19, the J call TRBJ2-2; 12 nucleotides agree with TRBD1. Trimming removed 5 bases from V and 1 base from J; junction bases left unmatched: 11. The CDR3 totals 19 residues. Germline values: CDR1 LNHDA, CDR2 SQIVND (reference sequence). The CDR3 DNA reads TGTGCCAGTAGTTCGTACCCGGGACAGGGGGCGGGGAACACCGGGGAGCTGTTTTTT. Translation: CASSSYPGQGAGNTGELFF. The full variable domain, completed using reference TRBV19 and TRBJ2-2, is DGGITQSPKYLFRKEGQNVTLSCEQNLNHDAMYWYRQDPGQGLRLIYYSQIVNDFQKGDIAEGYSVSREKKESFPLTVTSAQKNPTAFYLCASSSYPGQGAGNTGELFFGEGSRLTVL.

This rearrangement joins TRBV9 to TRBJ2-1; 15 nucleotides align to TRBD2. The CDR3 sequence is 20 residues long. V trimming: 4 bases; J trimming: 5 bases; junction bases outside the gene matches: 16. Germline CDR1 SGDLS, CDR2 YYNGEE. CDR3 in DNA: TGTGCCAGCAGCTTAGGACTAGCGGGAGGGAAGGGAACGAGGCACAATGAGCAGTTCTTC. It yields the protein CASSLGLAGGKGTRHNEQFF.

This clone has only one observation. The chain is built from TRBV5-6 and TRBJ1-2; D is unclear. Germline loops: CDR1 SGHDT, CDR2 YYEEEE. This CDR3 has 15 residues. Deletions cut 6 bases from V and 4 bases from J, with 19 bases between. The CDR3 loop reads CASTNPVSSPYGYTF. As DNA, the CDR3 is TGTGCCAGCACCAACCCGGTCTCGTCCCCCTATGGCTACACCTTC.

V is TRBV28 and J is TRBJ2-1; D is perhaps TRBD2 (6 bases). Germline CDR1 is MDHEN and CDR2 is SYDVKM. The CDR3 contains 11 residues. Deletions cut 7 bases from V and 6 bases from J, with 7 bases between. The CDR3 loop reads CASTGLNEQFF. The DNA of the CDR3 is TGTGCCAGCACGGGACTCAATGAGCAGTTCTTC.

This clone was seen a few times. This chain joins TRBV7-9 and TRBJ1-2; tentatively, D is TRBD1 (5 bases). The CDR3 has 12 residues. The V gene's germline CDR1 is SEHNR and CDR2 FQNEAQ (reference sequence). Trimming took off 7 bases at V and 8 bases at J, with 14 bases between the two ends. The CDR3 region is CASTSGVFGYTF. The CDR3 DNA is TGTGCCAGCACCTCGGGGGTGTTCGGCTACACCTTC.

J is TRBJ1-1 and V is TRBV6-1; TRBD1 might be the D (6 bases). CDR3 length: 13 amino acids. V gave up 8 bases and J gave up 0 bases, with 10 bases separating them. From germline, CDR1 is MNHNS and CDR2 SASEGT. CDR3 bases: TGTGCCAGCTTTAGGGGGGTGAACACTGAAGCTTTCTTT. Protein sequence: CASFRGVNTEAFF.

This clone was seen only once. The chain has TRBV6-6 and TRBJ2-3; either TRBD1 or TRBD2 may fit D (7 bases each). The length of the CDR3 is 15 residues. Trimming took 7 bases from V and 5 from J, leaving 19 bases between them. Germline CDR1 is MNHNY and CDR2 is SVGAGI (reference sequence). DNA for the CDR3: TGTGCCAGCACCTCGGAGGGAGGGGACAGAGATACGCAGTATTTT. Translated, it gives CASTSEGGDRDTQYF.

This rearrangement joins TRBV2 to TRBJ2-2, with no clear D. The germline CDR1 and CDR2 sequences are SNHLY and FYNNEI. This CDR3 has 16 residues. Between the trimmed V and J ends, which lost 2 bases and 4 bases, there was a span of 14 bases. CDR3 amino acids: CASSEKDPTTTGELFF. The CDR3 DNA follows: TGTGCCAGCAGTGAAAAGGACCCCACCACCACCGGGGAGCTGTTTTTT.

This clone was counted once. The chain couples TRBV19 to TRBJ1-6; 7 positions match TRBD1. This CDR3 region has 15 residues. CDR1 is LNHDA and CDR2 is SQIVND in the germline V gene (reference sequence). V gave up 7 bases and J gave up 10 bases; unmatched junction bases: 13. CDR3 protein: CASTNGQASGSPLHF. Here the CDR3 DNA reads TGTGCCAGTACCAACGGACAGGCTAGCGGCTCACCCCTCCACTTT.

This clone was detected only once. The J gene is TRBJ1-5, the V gene TRBV6-5, with D possibly TRBD1 on 6 matching bases. The germline CDR1 and CDR2 sequences are MNHEY and SVGAGI. The V end was cut by 2 bases, the J end by 0 bases, with 8 bases between. The CDR3 length is 15 residues. In nucleotides, the CDR3 is TGTGCCAGCAGTTACCGGGACAATAGCAATCAGCCCCAGCATTTT. Its translation is CASSYRDNSNQPQHF.

The chain joins TRBV5-1 to TRBJ2-4, with D possibly being TRBD1 or TRBD2 (5 bases each). The germline gives CDR1 SGHRS, CDR2 YFSETQ. The CDR3 extends over 15 amino acids. Trimming removed 5 bases at V and 7 bases at J, with 19 bases between. This chain's CDR3 is CASSGGTAPGNIQYF. CDR3 in DNA: TGCGCCAGCAGTGGTGGGACCGCCCCCGGGAACATTCAGTACTTC.

The V call is TRBV28, the J call TRBJ1-2, with TRBD1 identical over 8 bases. J gave up 3 bases and V 5 bases, and 5 bases lay outside the gene matches. Germline values: CDR1 MDHEN, CDR2 SYDVKM. This CDR3 comprises 14 residues. The CDR3 loop reads CASSQGQGYYGYTF. In DNA form, the CDR3 reads TGTGCCAGCAGTCAAGGACAGGGATACTATGGCTACACCTTC.

The CDR3 is CASTSRDRIGYTF. The CDR3 DNA sequence: TGTGCCAGTACCTCCAGGGACCGTATTGGCTACACCTTC. The rearrangement uses TRBV19 and TRBJ1-2; possible D gene TRBD1, 5 bases. The CDR3 contains 13 residues. Germline V gene lookup returns CDR1 LNHDA and CDR2 SQIVND (reference sequence). V lost 7 bases and J lost 7, with 16 bases in between.